Listed below are T cell receptor beta chains from one sample, sequenced in a study of long-term antiretroviral therapy in people with HIV. Using immunoSEQ multiplex PCR, the repertoire was profiled, and TCRdb retains in-frame clones only, with some absent. Of 25,000 to 35,000 clones listed, nearly 95% were seen once; the top ten hold roughly 8%. Material: unsorted PBMCs, obtained more than 6 years after starting antiretroviral therapy. Source of these receptors: a man between 25 and 39 years old with HIV. The conserved cysteine and the conserved F or W are not part of the CDR3 here. D genes are given only for firm matches.

d_call j_call v_call cdr3_aa
TRBD2 TRBJ2-1 TRBV7-3 ASSPQPGLAGDEQF
TRBD1 TRBJ1-1 TRBV5-6 ASSGTGPTEAF
TRBD1 TRBJ1-4 TRBV7-9 ASSSDRGYEKLF
TRBD2 TRBJ2-2 TRBV30 AWNVAGGHTGELF
NA TRBJ2-7 TRBV6-1 ASSDREAYEQY
NA TRBJ1-2 TRBV29-1 SVDPEGFYGYT
NA TRBJ2-3 TRBV7-2 ASSLGRRADTQY
NA TRBJ2-5 TRBV11-1 ASSLFQFQETQY
TRBD1 TRBJ2-7 TRBV19 ATKQGAVSYEQY
NA TRBJ1-1 TRBV7-2 ASSFTIGLSATEAF
NA TRBJ2-7 TRBV28 ASSLMQGGNEQY
NA TRBJ1-5 TRBV30 AWSVKGRQPQH
TRBD1 TRBJ2-7 TRBV6-5 ASSSGGNSYEQY
NA TRBJ1-6 TRBV19 ASSILLPGLNNSPLH
NA TRBJ2-3 TRBV11-3 ASSLGVSTDTQY
NA TRBJ1-3 TRBV5-4 ASSSQHSGNTIY
TRBD1 TRBJ2-7 TRBV29-1 SVRDRVFDEQY
NA TRBJ1-3 TRBV7-2 ASDQGNSGNTIY
NA TRBJ2-5 TRBV7-8 ASSLAGSRGLAQY
NA TRBJ1-1 TRBV7-8 ASSQSQGETEAF
NA TRBJ1-5 TRBV28 ASSLNKYQPQH
TRBD1 TRBJ2-1 TRBV6-4 ASSATGGSNEQF
NA TRBJ1-2 TRBV28 ASSGSYGYT
TRBD2 TRBJ2-1 TRBV7-8 ASSSPSGGAKVNEQF
TRBD1 TRBJ1-2 TRBV6-6 ASSSTRGDREGYT
TRBD1 TRBJ2-3 TRBV5-4 ASSWDRGATDTQY
TRBD2 TRBJ2-2 TRBV19 ASSSGTSGNTGELF
NA TRBJ2-5 TRBV7-7 ASSSWGSLGETQY
TRBD1 TRBJ2-5 TRBV11-2 ASSLGTGIETQY
TRBD1 TRBJ1-2 TRBV9 ASSPQGAYGYT
TRBD2 TRBJ2-2 TRBV25-1 ASSDRTSGRAGELF
NA TRBJ1-2 TRBV12-5 ASGLDRGEVVYGYT
NA TRBJ2-3 TRBV2 ASRSRHTLDTQY